Given below is one T cell receptor beta chain in context. Its antigen is currently unknown. This sample was included in a study of regulatory T cells. Study outcomes and limitations: Hydrophobic residues at CDR3 positions 6 and 7 were enriched in conventional CD4+ T cells of CD3G-deficient patients.

Germline CDR1 is MDHEN and CDR2 is SYDVKM. Between the trimmed V and J ends, which lost 3 bases and 3 bases, there was a span of 5 bases. This CDR3 spans 12 amino acids. CD4+ T cells were divided by sorting: CD25-high CD127-low Tregs, CD25-low CD127-high conventional cells. The primer mix had 52 TRBV and 13 TRBJ primers. Profiled with immunoSEQ multiplex PCR; TCRdb holds only in-frame clones, not every one. The sample has about 35,000 clones, over 75% seen once. The rearrangement uses TRBV28 and TRBJ1-1; D uncertain. The clonotype originates from a person in their late teens or twenties with CD3G deficiency. Sequenced sample: conventional CD4+ T cells sorted from blood. The CDR3 is CASSLRHTEAFF. The CDR3 DNA sequence: TGTGCCAGCAGTTTGCGGCACACTGAAGCTTTCTTT.